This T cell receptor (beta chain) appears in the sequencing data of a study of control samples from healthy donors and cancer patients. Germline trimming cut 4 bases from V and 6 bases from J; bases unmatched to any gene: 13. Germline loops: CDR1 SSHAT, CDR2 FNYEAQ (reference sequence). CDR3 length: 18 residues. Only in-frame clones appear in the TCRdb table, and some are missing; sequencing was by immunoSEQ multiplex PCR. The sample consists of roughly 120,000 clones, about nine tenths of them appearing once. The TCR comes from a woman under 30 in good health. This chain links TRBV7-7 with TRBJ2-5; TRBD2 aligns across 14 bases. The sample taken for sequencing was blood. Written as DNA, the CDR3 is TGTGCCAGCAGCTCCGGGACTAGCGGGGGCCTGCGTCTGCAGACCCAGTACTTC. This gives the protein CASSSGTSGGLRLQTQYF.